This T cell receptor beta chain was retrieved from a study of blood T cell repertoires in COVID-19. Using immunoSEQ multiplex PCR, the repertoire was profiled, and TCRdb retains in-frame clones only, with some absent. The sample holds a few hundred thousand clones, around 87% seen once. The participants were between roughly 18 and 100 years old and came from about two dozen US areas. Source material: PBMCs or T cells enriched from blood (not recorded which). This clonotype originated in a young man who had been exposed to COVID-19.

CDR3 sequence: CASSPQVSGANVLTF. As DNA, the CDR3 is TGTGCCAGCAGCCCACAGGTCTCTGGGGCCAACGTCCTGACTTTC. The chain carries TRBV3-1 (or the pseudogene TRBV3-2) and TRBJ2-6, with a possible D match to TRBD1 (5 bases). The CDR3 sequence is 15 residues long. With 4 bases removed from V and 0 bases from J, the gap between germline ends came to 7 bases. Germline V lookup: CDR1 LGHDT, CDR2 YNNKEL (reference sequence).